The rows below give T cell receptor beta chains drawn from one sample of a study of blood T cell repertoires in COVID-19. Clones were read by immunoSEQ multiplex PCR, and TCRdb kept only the in-frame ones, dropping some. The sample shows roughly 70,000 clones, roughly nine tenths of them seen only once. The sequenced material came from peripheral blood. These receptors all stem from a woman of 80 years or more with acute or convalescent COVID-19. Both conserved end residues are part of each CDR3. The D gene is left open where the match is weak. Clone size is stated in some rows and not others, as once, few, many or a class when expanded.

d_call: -; j_call: TRBJ2-1; clone_size: -; v_call: TRBV15; cdr3_nt: TGTGCCACCAGCAGAGAGGGCAGACCCGACAATGAGCAGTTCTTC; cdr3_aa: CATSREGRPDNEQFF
d_call: TRBD2; j_call: TRBJ2-1; clone_size: few; v_call: TRBV14; cdr3_nt: TGTGCCAGCAGCCCAAATTTAGCGGGCGCTTACAATGAGCAGTTCTTC; cdr3_aa: CASSPNLAGAYNEQFF
d_call: -; j_call: TRBJ1-1; clone_size: -; v_call: TRBV2; cdr3_nt: TGTGCCAGCAGTACCCGGACAGCAATCCTGTCTCCCACTGAAGCTTTCTTT; cdr3_aa: CASSTRTAILSPTEAFF
d_call: -; j_call: TRBJ1-4; clone_size: -; v_call: TRBV19; cdr3_nt: TGTGCCAGTAGTATTGGCGCACAGGGATGGAACGAAAAACTGTTTTTT; cdr3_aa: CASSIGAQGWNEKLFF
d_call: -; j_call: TRBJ2-5; clone_size: -; v_call: TRBV5-5; cdr3_nt: TGTGCCAGCAGCTTGCCCATCGTTTTAGGGGCCCAAGAGACCCAGTACTTC; cdr3_aa: CASSLPIVLGAQETQYF
d_call: TRBD1; j_call: TRBJ1-2; clone_size: -; v_call: TRBV4-1; cdr3_nt: TGCGCCAGCAGCCAAGGGGGGACAGGGGTTAACTATGGCTACACCTTC; cdr3_aa: CASSQGGTGVNYGYTF
d_call: -; j_call: TRBJ2-7; clone_size: -; v_call: TRBV6-1; cdr3_nt: TGTGCCAGCAGTGAAGCTGGTCAGGGATACGAGCAGTACTTC; cdr3_aa: CASSEAGQGYEQYF
d_call: -; j_call: TRBJ2-7; clone_size: -; v_call: TRBV27; cdr3_nt: TGTGCCAGCAGTACCTCTAGGGGGTCGTCCTACGAGCAGTACTTC; cdr3_aa: CASSTSRGSSYEQYF
d_call: -; j_call: TRBJ1-5; clone_size: -; v_call: TRBV6-2/TRBV6-3; cdr3_nt: TGTGCCAGCAGTTACTCCCTAACTCAGCCCCAGCATTTT; cdr3_aa: CASSYSLTQPQHF
d_call: TRBD2; j_call: TRBJ2-2; clone_size: -; v_call: TRBV18; cdr3_nt: TGTGCCAGCTCACTCCTAGCGGGAGGGCCGGACGCCGGGGAGCTGTTTTTT; cdr3_aa: CASSLLAGGPDAGELFF
d_call: -; j_call: TRBJ2-3; clone_size: -; v_call: TRBV28; cdr3_nt: TGTGCCAGCAGTTACAGAGATACGCAGTATTTT; cdr3_aa: CASSYRDTQYF
d_call: -; j_call: TRBJ1-2; clone_size: -; v_call: TRBV3-1/TRBV3-2; cdr3_nt: TGTGCCAGCAGCCAGGGAGGGAGAGGCTACACCTTC; cdr3_aa: CASSQGGRGYTF
d_call: -; j_call: TRBJ2-5; clone_size: -; v_call: TRBV30; cdr3_nt: TGTGCCTGGAGGTTTGGCCCGGGTGAGACCCAGTACTTC; cdr3_aa: CAWRFGPGETQYF
d_call: TRBD1; j_call: TRBJ1-2; clone_size: -; v_call: TRBV5-1; cdr3_nt: TGCGCCAGCAGCTTGGATAGGCGGACAGGGGAAGGGAGCTATGGCTACACCTTC; cdr3_aa: CASSLDRRTGEGSYGYTF
d_call: -; j_call: TRBJ1-3; clone_size: -; v_call: TRBV5-5; cdr3_nt: TGTGCCAGCAGCTTGGTGCCTATAGAGGTCCGAGGAAACACCATATATTTT; cdr3_aa: CASSLVPIEVRGNTIYF
d_call: TRBD2; j_call: TRBJ2-1; clone_size: -; v_call: TRBV10-2; cdr3_nt: TGCGCCAGCAGTAGACTAGCGGGGGGACTCAGCTCCTACAATGAGCAGTTCTTC; cdr3_aa: CASSRLAGGLSSYNEQFF
d_call: -; j_call: TRBJ1-2; clone_size: -; v_call: TRBV4-2; cdr3_nt: TGTGCCAGCAGCCAAGATCGAACAGAAATCTATGGCTACACCTTC; cdr3_aa: CASSQDRTEIYGYTF
d_call: TRBD1; j_call: TRBJ2-2; clone_size: -; v_call: TRBV7-3; cdr3_nt: TGTGCCAGCAGCTTAAGGGGGCCAGGGGGCGACACCGGGGAGCTGTTTTTT; cdr3_aa: CASSLRGPGGDTGELFF